These T cell receptor beta chains were read from a single sample in a study of radiotherapy plus CTLA-4 blockade in lung cancer. Profiling relied on immunoSEQ multiplex PCR, and the TCRdb table lists in-frame clones only, not all of them. The table has around 70,000 clones, roughly four fifths seen once; the top ten hold about 4.2%. This specimen consisted of peripheral blood, obtained from a patient treated with radiotherapy plus ipilimumab. Every receptor here comes from a human donor with non-small cell lung cancer who had a partial response to radiotherapy plus ipilimumab. The CDR3 runs from the conserved cysteine through the conserved F or W. The order of the fields is CDR3 length, V gene, clone size, D gene, J gene, CDR3 DNA, CDR3 protein. A D gene is named only where the DNA matches it firmly. Clone size is given for some rows only: seen once, a few or many times, or a class if the clone is expanded.

15,TRBV10-3,.,.,TRBJ2-2,TGTGCCATCAGTGAGAGAGAGTTGAACACCGGGGAGCTGTTTTTT,CAISERELNTGELFF
13,TRBV18,.,.,TRBJ2-1,TGTGCCAGCTCACAGCCTTCCTACAATGAGCAGTTCTTC,CASSQPSYNEQFF
14,TRBV9,.,.,TRBJ1-2,TGTGCCAGCAGCGTCTCTGAGGCAGGGAATGGCTACACCTTC,CASSVSEAGNGYTF
16,TRBV27,.,TRBD2,TRBJ2-1,TGTGCCAGCAGTTTATCGGACGCGGGAGTAGACAATGAGCAGTTCTTC,CASSLSDAGVDNEQFF
15,TRBV5-1,.,.,TRBJ2-7,TGCGCCAGCAGCTTTAGTCGGGGGACCTCCTACGAGCAGTACTTC,CASSFSRGTSYEQYF
16,TRBV28,.,TRBD1,TRBJ1-4,TGTGCCAGCAGTTCAAACGCCGACAGGGGGGTAGAAAAACTGTTTTTT,CASSSNADRGVEKLFF
14,TRBV19,.,.,TRBJ1-5,TGTGCCAGCAAGTCGCGTGAGGAGTATCAGCCCCAGCATTTT,CASKSREEYQPQHF
16,TRBV5-5,.,.,TRBJ2-7,TGTGCCAGCAGCCCCCCTTCTAGCAGAAGCTCCTACGAGCAGTACTTC,CASSPPSSRSSYEQYF
15,TRBV9,.,.,TRBJ2-6,TGTGCCAGCAGCACGACAGAGCCTGGGGCCAACGTCCTGACTTTC,CASSTTEPGANVLTF
14,TRBV28,.,.,TRBJ2-7,TGTGCCAGCAATGGGCCCCCAAGCTCCTACGAGCAGTACTTC,CASNGPPSSYEQYF
14,TRBV23-1,.,.,TRBJ1-2,TGCGCCAGCAGTCAATCGACTAGGCACTGGGGCTACACCTTC,CASSQSTRHWGYTF
13,TRBV2,.,TRBD2,TRBJ2-1,TGTGCCGGGACTAGCGGACCCTACAATGAGCAGTTCTTC,CAGTSGPYNEQFF
16,TRBV7-2,.,TRBD2,TRBJ2-2,TGTGCCAGCAGCTTACGAGGCGGGAGTATCCCCGGGGAGCTGTTTTTT,CASSLRGGSIPGELFF
16,TRBV4-1,.,TRBD1,TRBJ2-2,TGCGCCAGCAGCCAAGAGACAGGGTCGAACACCGGGGAGCTGTTTTTT,CASSQETGSNTGELFF
15,TRBV4-1,.,.,TRBJ2-7,TGCGCCAGCAGCCAAGCCTGGGACAACTCCTACGAGCAGTACTTC,CASSQAWDNSYEQYF
20,TRBV4-1,.,TRBD2,TRBJ2-2,TGCGCCAGCAGCCAAGGGCCCGGGACTAGCGGGAGGACTAACACCGGGGAGCTGTTTTTT,CASSQGPGTSGRTNTGELFF
15,TRBV4-1,.,TRBD2,TRBJ2-7,TGCGCCAGCAGCCAAGGATGGACTAGCTCCTACGAGCAGTACTTC,CASSQGWTSSYEQYF
17,TRBV4-2,.,TRBD2,TRBJ2-3,TGTGCCAGCAGAAAAGCGGGAGGGCCAGATACGACAGATACGCAGTATTTT,CASRKAGGPDTTDTQYF
15,TRBV5-1,.,.,TRBJ1-1,TGCGCCAGCTACTCTACAGAGAAGTTGAACACTGAAGCTTTCTTT,CASYSTEKLNTEAFF
13,TRBV5-1,.,.,TRBJ2-1,TGCGCCAGCAGCTTAAGCTTCCCCAATGAGCAGTTCTTC,CASSLSFPNEQFF
15,TRBV19,.,TRBD1,TRBJ2-5,TGTGCCAGTAGTAATACCCGACAGGGTGGAGAGACCCAGTACTTC,CASSNTRQGGETQYF
15,TRBV2,.,TRBD2,TRBJ2-7,TGTGCCAGCAGTCAGCAAGCGGGAGGGCCGGGCGAGCAGTACTTC,CASSQQAGGPGEQYF
15,TRBV9,few,TRBD2,TRBJ2-3,TGTGCCAGCGGGAGATCAGCGGGACTCACAGATACGCAGTATTTT,CASGRSAGLTDTQYF
13,TRBV29-1,.,.,TRBJ1-2,TGCAGCGTTGAAAGCTACAGGGAATATGGCTACACCTTC,CSVESYREYGYTF
12,TRBV2,.,.,TRBJ2-7,TGTGCCAGCAGGGACAGAGTCTACGAGCAGTACTTC,CASRDRVYEQYF
13,TRBV28,.,.,TRBJ2-7,TGTGCCAGCAGTTTAGGACAGCTCGGCGAGCAGTACTTC,CASSLGQLGEQYF
14,TRBV5-6,.,.,TRBJ2-1,TGTGCCAGCAGCCGATCCCGGGGGGCAAGAGAGCAGTTCTTC,CASSRSRGAREQFF
14,TRBV5-1,.,.,TRBJ2-5,TGCGCCAGCAGCTTCAGGGCGGAGCAAGAGACCCAGTACTTC,CASSFRAEQETQYF